The rows below give T cell receptor beta chains drawn from one sample of a study of blood T cells in healthy people across ages. MiXCR was run by TCRdb on the 5' RACE reads, yielding one entry per CDR3 protein. The data contain some 890,000 distinct CDR3 sequences, almost 30% of them singletons. The same sample was also used in a study of T cells of mothers and their children.

Sequencing was performed on blood. These TCRs come from a woman between 35 and 50 years old in good health. CDR3s include the opening cysteine and the closing phenylalanine or tryptophan. The order of the fields is D gene, clone size, V gene, J gene, CDR3 length, CDR3 protein, CDR3 DNA. D genes are given only for firm matches. For some rows the clone size is stated as once, few or many, or as a class when expanded; others skip it.

>TRBD1|many|TRBV7-2|TRBJ2-7|16
CASSVGQGQGVYEQYF
TGTGCCAGCAGCGTCGGGCAGGGGCAGGGGGTCTACGAGCAGTACTTC
>.|.|TRBV7-9|TRBJ2-3|15
CASSPTPGEADTQYF
TGTGCCAGCAGCCCTACCCCTGGGGAGGCAGATACGCAGTATTTT
>TRBD1|.|TRBV24-1|TRBJ2-1|15
CATSQGQGFGETQFF
TGTGCCACCAGTCAGGGACAGGGGTTCGGAGAGACCCAGTTCTTC
>TRBD2|.|TRBV20-1|TRBJ2-3|14
CTTFSGGLRDTQYF
TGCACGACTTTTAGCGGGGGCCTCCGGGATACGCAGTATTTT
>.|few|TRBV7-9|TRBJ2-7|15
CASTLPRDTGYEQYF
TGTGCCAGCACCTTACCTCGGGACACCGGCTACGAGCAGTACTTC
>TRBD1|few|TRBV20-1|TRBJ2-5|16
CSARAPGQGLEETQYF
TGCAGTGCTCGAGCCCCCGGACAGGGCTTAGAAGAGACCCAGTACTTC
>.|many|TRBV28|TRBJ2-7|14
CASSPELGPYEQYF
TGTGCCAGCAGTCCAGAGCTGGGACCCTACGAGCAGTACTTC
>TRBD1|.|TRBV7-9|TRBJ2-1|16
CASSLALVGTDNEQFF
TGTGCCAGCAGCTTAGCTCTTGTGGGGACAGACAATGAGCAGTTCTTC
>TRBD1|.|TRBV3-1|TRBJ2-7|13
CASNQDRAYEQYF
TGTGCCAGCAACCAAGACAGGGCCTACGAGCAGTACTTC
>TRBD1|few|TRBV3-1|TRBJ1-6|17
CASSPRYTGQQNSPLHF
TGTGCCAGCAGCCCTCGATACACGGGACAGCAAAATTCACCCCTCCACTTT
>TRBD2|.|TRBV20-1|TRBJ2-7|14
CSARDSGTSYEQYF
TGCAGTGCTAGAGACAGCGGGACTTCCTACGAGCAGTACTTC
>.|many|TRBV20-1|TRBJ1-5|16
CSARVARGGGNQPQHF
TGCAGTGCTAGAGTGGCCCGGGGAGGTGGCAATCAGCCCCAGCATTTT
>.|.|TRBV5-1|TRBJ2-2|16
CASSTRLATNTGELFF
TGCGCCAGCAGCACCCGGCTAGCTACGAACACCGGGGAGCTGTTTTTT
>.|few|TRBV12-3/TRBV12-4|TRBJ1-1|14
CASSFMGGNTEAFF
TGTGCCAGCAGTTTCATGGGCGGGAACACTGAAGCTTTCTTT
>TRBD2|.|TRBV30|TRBJ2-1|14
CAWERGASYNEQFF
TGTGCCTGGGAGCGGGGGGCCTCCTACAATGAGCAGTTCTTC
>.|many|TRBV6-2/TRBV6-3|TRBJ1-1|12
CASSSPGLGAFF
TGTGCCAGCAGTAGTCCGGGACTCGGAGCTTTCTTT
>TRBD2|few|TRBV10-3|TRBJ2-3|15
CATSLSGGTSDTQYF
TGTGCCACCTCCCTTAGCGGGGGGACCAGTGATACGCAGTATTTT
>.|few|TRBV28|TRBJ1-1|14
CASSFARSNTEAFF
TGTGCCAGCAGTTTCGCCAGGAGTAACACTGAAGCTTTCTTT
>.|.|TRBV14|TRBJ2-5|12
CASSPNRVGQYF
TGTGCCAGCAGCCCCAACAGGGTCGGGCAGTACTTC
>.|.|TRBV29-1|TRBJ1-2|13
CSVEWGGPYGYTF
TGCAGCGTTGAATGGGGCGGTCCCTATGGCTACACCTTC
>TRBD1|.|TRBV28|TRBJ2-1|15
CASSLPLTGAREQFF
TGTGCCAGCAGTTTGCCCCTTACAGGGGCTAGGGAGCAGTTCTTC
>TRBD1|.|TRBV6-5|TRBJ2-3|16
CASSYSRQGSADTQYF
TGTGCCAGCAGTTACTCGAGACAGGGAAGCGCAGATACGCAGTATTTT
>.|.|TRBV7-2|TRBJ2-2|13
CASSLNAAVELFF
TGTGCCAGCAGCTTAAACGCGGCGGTTGAGCTGTTTTTT